The next 22 T cell receptor beta chains were all read from a single sample in a study of blood T cell repertoires in COVID-19. Profiled with immunoSEQ multiplex PCR; TCRdb holds only in-frame clones, not every one. The table records around 140,000 clones, over 80% of them present only once. Material: PBMCs or T cells enriched from blood (not recorded which). The receptor set was obtained from a man in his 60s who had recovered from COVID-19.

V and J are TRBV14 and TRBJ1-2; D call uncertain. This CDR3 is built from 14 residues. The V end lost 1 base, the J end lost 4 bases, and 10 bases lay between the germline ends. Germline loops: CDR1 SGHDN, CDR2 FVKESK. CDR3 region: CASSQARLAYGYTF. CDR3 DNA: TGTGCCAGCAGCCAAGCCCGTTTGGCCTATGGCTACACCTTC.

The rearrangement joins TRBV27 to TRBJ2-7; TRBD2 might be the D (7 bases). V was clipped by 5 bases and J by 2 bases, with 13 bases between them. The V gene's germline CDR1 is MNHEY and CDR2 SMNVEV (reference sequence). CDR3 length: 14 amino acids. DNA of the CDR3: TGTGCCAGCAGTACAGCCGGGGGGCCCTACGAGCAGTACTTC. Its translation is CASSTAGGPYEQYF.

This CDR3 is CASRRAGRSYEQYF. In DNA, the CDR3 is TGTGCCAGCCGGCGGGCGGGACGGTCCTACGAGCAGTACTTC. The chain joins TRBV11-2 to TRBJ2-7; weak D call: TRBD2 (6 bases). The V and J ends lost 8 bases and 1 base respectively, with 15 bases between them. This CDR3 region has 14 residues. Germline lookup yields CDR1 SGHAT and CDR2 FQNNGV.

This clone has a single count. V usage is TRBV15 and J usage is TRBJ1-5, with D maybe TRBD1 (6 bases). The CDR3 runs to 15 residues. The V and J ends lost 1 base and 7 bases respectively, with 14 bases between them. Germline V CDR1 and CDR2: LNHNV, YYDKDF (reference sequence). CDR3 in DNA: TGTGCCACCAGCAGAGGTCTGACAGGTCAACAGCCCCAGCATTTT. It encodes CATSRGLTGQQPQHF.

V gene TRBV10-2 combines with J gene TRBJ1-6, with 10 bases that match TRBD1. Germline V gene data show CDR1 as WSHSY and CDR2 as SAAADI. This CDR3 is 15 amino acids long. J gave up 9 bases and V 4 bases, and 6 bases lay outside the gene matches. CDR3 bases: TGCGCCAGCAGTGGGGGACAGGGGATCGGTTCACCCCTCCACTTT. Residues: CASSGGQGIGSPLHF.

V and J are TRBV5-1 and TRBJ1-1; maybe TRBD1 (5 bases). Trimming took off 4 bases at V and 7 bases at J, with 17 bases between the two ends. The germline gives CDR1 SGHRS, CDR2 YFSETQ. The CDR3 sequence is 14 residues long. CDR3 sequence reads: CASSPVGPRGEAFF. The CDR3 DNA sequence: TGCGCCAGCAGCCCGGTTGGCCCTAGGGGTGAAGCTTTCTTT.

The chain recombines TRBV30 with TRBJ2-7; TRBD2 agrees at 12 bases. This CDR3 region has 16 residues. CDR1 is GTSNPN, CDR2 SVGIG, per germline (reference sequence). The V segment lost 0 bases and the J segment 7 bases; nucleotides outside the gene matches: 10. CDR3 sequence (DNA): TGTGCCTGGAGTGTACGGCTAGCGGGAGGGCCGGGGGAGCAGTACTTC. It translates to CAWSVRLAGGPGEQYF.

The chain has TRBV7-9 and TRBJ1-1; the match to TRBD1 covers 9 bases. The CDR3 totals 14 residues. V gave up 5 bases and J gave up 1 base; unmatched junction bases: 2. From germline, CDR1 is SEHNR and CDR2 FQNEAQ (reference sequence). CDR3 residues: CASSTGQGNTEAFF. The CDR3 DNA reads as TGTGCCAGCAGCACGGGACAGGGGAACACTGAAGCTTTCTTT.

CDR3 protein: CASSSGTDYGYTF. CDR3 in DNA: TGCGCCAGCAGCTCTGGGACAGACTATGGCTACACCTTC. V is TRBV5-1 and J is TRBJ1-2; TRBD1 aligns across 7 bases. This CDR3 has 13 amino acids. The germline CDR1 and CDR2 sequences are SGHRS and YFSETQ. J gave up 3 bases and V 3 bases, and 2 bases lay outside the gene matches.

V is TRBV19 and J is TRBJ2-1; 7 bases align to TRBD2. This CDR3 is 15 amino acids long. Germline V gene lookup returns CDR1 LNHDA and CDR2 SQIVND (reference sequence). Trimming cost V 7 bases and J 2 bases; bases outside gene matches: 8. The CDR3 spells CASTRTSGPYNEQFF. In nucleotides, the CDR3 is TGTGCCAGTACCCGGACTAGTGGACCCTACAATGAGCAGTTCTTC.

DNA for the CDR3: TGTGCCAGCAGCCAAAACAGGGACACTGAAGCTTTCTTT. Protein product: CASSQNRDTEAFF. The V call is TRBV16, the J call TRBJ1-1, with a weak D call TRBD1 (6 bases). The CDR3 is made up of 13 amino acids. V was shortened by 2 bases and J by 3 bases, with 7 bases between the two germline ends. Per germline, CDR1 KGHSY and CDR2 FQNENV.

The V call is TRBV7-6, the J call TRBJ1-5, with a weak D call TRBD1 (6 bases). Germline CDR1 SGHVS, CDR2 FNYEAQ. This CDR3 is built from 15 residues. V gave up 5 bases and J gave up 4 bases, with 15 bases separating them. In DNA form, the CDR3 reads TGTGCCAGCAGCCCCACGGCAGGGGTTAATCAGCCCCAGCATTTT. It translates to CASSPTAGVNQPQHF. The whole variable domain, remainder taken from reference TRBV7-6 and TRBJ1-5, is GAGVSQSPRYKVTKRGQDVALRCDPISGHVSLYWYRQALGQGPEFLTYFNYEAQQDKSGLPNDRFSAERPEGSISTLTIQRTEQRDSAMYRCASSPTAGVNQPQHFGDGTRLSIL.

The chain joins TRBV6-1 to TRBJ1-2; D possibly corresponds to TRBD1 (6 bases). V was shortened by 3 bases and J by 2 bases, with 16 bases between the two germline ends. Per germline, CDR1 MNHNS and CDR2 SASEGT. The CDR3 has 16 amino acids. CDR3 DNA sequence: TGTGCCAGCAGTGATTCCCAGACAGGAGAGAACTATGGCTACACCTTC. This encodes CASSDSQTGENYGYTF.

This clone occurred once. The chain combines TRBV28 with TRBJ1-1; D may be TRBD1 (6 bases). CDR3 length: 15 residues. Germline V gene sequence: CDR1 MDHEN, CDR2 SYDVKM. V was cut by 5 bases and J by 4 bases, with 17 bases left in between. The CDR3 sequence is CASSPSTGWVTEAFF. CDR3 sequence (DNA): TGTGCCAGCAGTCCCTCGACAGGATGGGTCACTGAAGCTTTCTTT.

The rearrangement links TRBV11-3 to TRBJ2-1; TRBD2 agrees at 13 bases. The CDR3 covers 15 residues. Germline V lookup: CDR1 SGHNT, CDR2 YENEEA. With 4 bases clipped from V and 9 bases from J, the junction kept 6 bases outside the gene matches. In DNA form, the CDR3 reads TGTGCCAGCAGCTACGGACTAGCGGGAGTCACTGAGCAGTTCTTC. Translated: CASSYGLAGVTEQFF.

The chain is built from TRBV6-1 and TRBJ2-1; 10 bases agree with TRBD1. V shed 2 bases, J shed 9 bases, and the junction held 7 bases outside the gene matches. Looked up from germline, CDR1 is MNHNS and CDR2 is SASEGT. This CDR3 is built from 15 residues. Here the CDR3 reads CASSEMGTGVSEQFF. The CDR3, as DNA: TGTGCCAGCAGTGAAATGGGGACAGGGGTGAGTGAGCAGTTCTTC.

CDR3 DNA: TGTGCCAGCAGCCCTAATCCCTATAATTCACCCCTCCACTTT. Its translation: CASSPNPYNSPLHF. The V and J genes are TRBV27 and TRBJ1-6; no definite D call. CDR3 size: 14 residues. Germline V gives CDR1 MNHEY, CDR2 SMNVEV (reference sequence). V was clipped by 6 bases and J by 2 bases, with 8 bases between them.

The rearrangement uses TRBV13 and TRBJ1-1, with 8 bases that match TRBD1. CDR1 is PRHDT and CDR2 is FYEKMQ in the germline V gene (reference sequence). This CDR3 comprises 14 residues. V lost 6 bases to trimming and J lost 6 bases; unmatched junction nucleotides: 9. Written as DNA, the CDR3 is TGTGCCAGCAGAGCGGCAGGGGGCCCGCCTGAAGCTTTCTTT. This encodes CASRAAGGPPEAFF.

The rearrangement joins TRBV7-9 to TRBJ2-7; no reliable D call. The CDR3 runs 13 residues. V lost 1 base and J lost 3, with 7 bases in between. Germline V gene sequence: CDR1 SEHNR, CDR2 FQNEAQ (reference sequence). This CDR3 is CASSLEHHYEQYF. The CDR3 nucleotides read TGTGCCAGCAGCTTAGAACACCACTACGAGCAGTACTTC.

This chain links TRBV28 with TRBJ1-1; tentatively, D is TRBD1 (6 bases). V was shortened by 6 bases and J by 10 bases, with 15 bases between the two germline ends. Germline-derived CDR1 and CDR2 are MDHEN and SYDVKM. This CDR3 has 12 amino acids. CDR3 nucleotide sequence: TGTGCCAGCAGCCAGATAGGGGGTACAGCTTTCTTT. It specifies CASSQIGGTAFF.

The chain combines TRBV6-5 with TRBJ2-2; 8 bases map to TRBD2. The length of the CDR3 is 13 residues. Trimming removed 5 bases from V and 6 bases from J; junction bases left unmatched: 2. Germline V gene lookup returns CDR1 MNHEY and CDR2 SVGAGI. Here the CDR3 reads CASSRGGPGELFF. The CDR3, as DNA: TGTGCCAGCAGTCGCGGGGGGCCCGGGGAGCTGTTTTTT.

This chain links TRBV2 with TRBJ2-5; D is possibly TRBD2 (6 bases). The germline V gene has CDR1 SNHLY and CDR2 FYNNEI. This CDR3 has 13 amino acids. V gave up 3 bases and J gave up 5 bases, with 10 bases separating them. For the CDR3, the DNA is TGTGCCAGCAGTGAGAGGAGGGTTGAGACCCAGTACTTC. Its translation is CASSERRVETQYF.